Listed below are T cell receptor beta chains from one sample, sequenced in a study of shared clonotypes between healthy human individuals. Profiled with immunoSEQ multiplex PCR; TCRdb holds only in-frame clones, not every one. The sample carries around 580,000 clones, roughly 98% recorded once. Sequenced input: naive CD8+ T cells sorted from blood. These receptors all come from a man aged 25 to 40 in good health. The CDR3 runs from the conserved cysteine through the conserved F or W. A D gene is named only where the DNA matches it firmly. Expanded clones get a size class; other rows say once, few or many, or leave the size out.

size: .
D: .
J: TRBJ2-3
V: TRBV28
CDR3: CASMPTGEGTDTQYF
DNA: TGTGCCAGCATGCCTACAGGGGAGGGGACAGATACGCAGTATTTT

size: .
D: .
J: TRBJ2-1
V: TRBV4-2
CDR3: CASSQASVMRDAPYNEQFF
DNA: TGTGCCAGCAGCCAAGCCTCCGTTATGAGGGACGCCCCGTACAATGAGCAGTTCTTC

size: .
D: .
J: TRBJ2-5
V: TRBV10-2
CDR3: CASLSNQETQYF
DNA: TGCGCCAGTCTTTCTAACCAAGAGACCCAGTACTTC

size: .
D: TRBD1
J: TRBJ2-7
V: TRBV7-9
CDR3: CASSRTPGQDNLGYEQYF
DNA: TGTGCCAGCAGCCGCACCCCAGGACAGGATAATTTGGGGTACGAGCAGTACTTC

size: .
D: .
J: TRBJ2-1
V: TRBV5-1
CDR3: CASSSDLRVGRNNEQFF
DNA: TGCGCCAGCAGCTCCGATCTCAGGGTGGGTAGGAACAATGAGCAGTTCTTC

size: .
D: TRBD1
J: TRBJ2-1
V: TRBV29-1
CDR3: CSVEGLLDRGGNEQFF
DNA: TGCAGCGTTGAAGGACTCTTGGACAGGGGGGGCAATGAGCAGTTCTTC

size: .
D: .
J: TRBJ2-7
V: TRBV29-1
CDR3: CSVKTPAYEQYF
DNA: TGCAGCGTGAAGACACCAGCCTACGAGCAGTACTTC

size: .
D: .
J: TRBJ1-5
V: TRBV19
CDR3: CASGDAVRNQPQHF
DNA: TGTGCCAGTGGCGATGCGGTCCGCAATCAGCCCCAGCATTTT

size: .
D: .
J: TRBJ2-7
V: TRBV9
CDR3: CASSVAPGRYEQYF
DNA: TGTGCCAGCAGCGTAGCTCCCGGGCGCTACGAGCAGTACTTC

size: .
D: .
J: TRBJ2-7
V: TRBV5-5
CDR3: CASSLRGREQYF
DNA: TGTGCCAGCAGCTTACGTGGGCGCGAGCAGTACTTC

size: .
D: .
J: TRBJ2-7
V: TRBV7-9
CDR3: CASSQPGDTAYYEQYF
DNA: TGTGCCAGCAGCCAACCGGGGGACACGGCCTACTACGAGCAGTACTTC

size: few
D: .
J: TRBJ2-7
V: TRBV27
CDR3: CASSLLGGSAYEQYF
DNA: TGTGCCAGCAGTTTATTAGGGGGATCTGCCTACGAGCAGTACTTC

size: .
D: .
J: TRBJ1-2
V: TRBV7-6
CDR3: CASSLGVSGQNYGYTF
DNA: TGTGCCAGCAGCTTAGGCGTTTCGGGGCAGAACTATGGCTACACCTTC

size: .
D: .
J: TRBJ2-7
V: TRBV21-1
CDR3: CASREALKSVGVYEQYF
DNA: TGTGCCAGCAGAGAGGCCCTAAAAAGTGTTGGGGTCTACGAGCAGTACTTC

size: .
D: .
J: TRBJ2-7
V: TRBV28
CDR3: CASSFGTYEQYF
DNA: TGTGCCAGCAGTTTTGGCACCTACGAGCAGTACTTC

size: once
D: TRBD2
J: TRBJ2-1
V: TRBV6-5
CDR3: CASSYLGLGDEQFF
DNA: TGTGCCAGCAGTTACCTTGGACTAGGGGATGAGCAGTTCTTC

size: .
D: TRBD2
J: TRBJ2-1
V: TRBV18
CDR3: CASSPPGLAGEEQFF
DNA: TGTGCCAGCTCACCCCCGGGACTAGCGGGAGAGGAGCAGTTCTTC

size: .
D: .
J: TRBJ2-7
V: TRBV14
CDR3: CASAGLGKEYEQYF
DNA: TGTGCCTCGGCAGGATTGGGGAAGGAGTACGAGCAGTACTTC

size: .
D: .
J: TRBJ2-7
V: TRBV15
CDR3: CATSTLTGLVANEQYF
DNA: TGTGCCACCAGCACACTAACCGGACTCGTAGCGAACGAGCAGTACTTC

size: .
D: TRBD2
J: TRBJ2-3
V: TRBV28
CDR3: CASSLGAGVTDTQYF
DNA: TGTGCCAGCAGTTTAGGAGCGGGAGTAACAGATACGCAGTATTTT

size: .
D: .
J: TRBJ2-1
V: TRBV7-9
CDR3: CASSLDGSSYNEQFF
DNA: TGTGCCAGCAGCTTAGATGGGAGCTCCTACAATGAGCAGTTCTTC

size: .
D: TRBD2
J: TRBJ2-1
V: TRBV28
CDR3: CASTSGTSGRSYDGGNEQFF
DNA: TGTGCCAGCACCTCGGGGACTAGCGGGAGGTCTTATGATGGGGGCAATGAGCAGTTCTTC

size: once
D: TRBD1
J: TRBJ1-3
V: TRBV4-1
CDR3: CASSLGGTVGNTIYF
DNA: TGCGCCAGCAGCCTCGGCGGGACAGTCGGAAACACCATATATTTT

size: .
D: .
J: TRBJ2-7
V: TRBV7-8
CDR3: CASSLEGGKVYEQYF
DNA: TGTGCCAGCAGCTTAGAGGGCGGTAAGGTCTACGAGCAGTACTTC

size: .
D: .
J: TRBJ2-2
V: TRBV29-1
CDR3: CSVERALTGELFF
DNA: TGCAGCGTTGAAAGGGCTCTCACCGGGGAGCTGTTTTTT

size: .
D: .
J: TRBJ2-7
V: TRBV25-1
CDR3: CASSDPEGTGFSYEQYF
DNA: TGTGCCAGCAGTGACCCCGAGGGGACGGGTTTCTCCTACGAGCAGTACTTC

size: .
D: TRBD2
J: TRBJ2-1
V: TRBV7-6
CDR3: CASSIGTSAYNEQFF
DNA: TGTGCCAGCAGCATCGGGACTAGTGCCTACAATGAGCAGTTCTTC

size: .
D: .
J: TRBJ1-5
V: TRBV6-1
CDR3: CASRETREINQPQHF
DNA: TGTGCCAGCAGAGAGACTCGCGAGATCAATCAGCCCCAGCATTTT

size: .
D: TRBD2
J: TRBJ2-7
V: TRBV7-9
CDR3: CASSPRLAGVPYEQYF
DNA: TGTGCCAGCAGCCCCCGACTAGCGGGAGTGCCCTACGAGCAGTACTTC

size: .
D: .
J: TRBJ1-2
V: TRBV7-2
CDR3: CASSSGDNGKTYGYTF
DNA: TGTGCCAGCAGCTCGGGGGACAACGGAAAGACCTATGGCTACACCTTC

size: once
D: .
J: TRBJ2-7
V: TRBV7-6
CDR3: CASSLGRNSYEQYF
DNA: TGTGCCAGCAGCTTAGGCAGAAACTCCTACGAGCAGTACTTC

size: .
D: .
J: TRBJ1-5
V: TRBV10-1
CDR3: CASTIPQGWVKDQPQHF
DNA: TGCGCCAGCACTATTCCCCAGGGTTGGGTGAAGGATCAGCCCCAGCATTTT

size: .
D: .
J: TRBJ2-1
V: TRBV29-1
CDR3: CSAMGLFREQFF
DNA: TGCAGCGCCATGGGACTGTTTCGCGAGCAGTTCTTC

size: .
D: .
J: TRBJ2-2
V: TRBV11-2
CDR3: CASSLDGSRTGELFF
DNA: TGTGCCAGCAGCTTAGACGGGAGTCGCACCGGGGAGCTGTTTTTT

size: .
D: TRBD2
J: TRBJ2-2
V: TRBV11-3
CDR3: CASSFTSGGTGELFF
DNA: TGTGCCAGCAGCTTTACTAGCGGGGGTACCGGGGAGCTGTTTTTT

size: .
D: .
J: TRBJ1-5
V: TRBV7-9
CDR3: CASSLGQGIQPQHF
DNA: TGTGCCAGCAGCTTAGGGCAGGGGATTCAGCCCCAGCATTTT

size: .
D: .
J: TRBJ2-7
V: TRBV5-4
CDR3: CASSFLGYEQYF
DNA: TGTGCCAGCAGCTTCCTTGGATACGAGCAGTACTTC

size: .
D: .
J: TRBJ2-7
V: TRBV25-1
CDR3: CASSGAGDYEQYF
DNA: TGTGCCAGCAGTGGAGCAGGAGACTACGAGCAGTACTTC

size: .
D: .
J: TRBJ2-5
V: TRBV4-1
CDR3: CASSQSGPPNWETQYF
DNA: TGCGCCAGCAGCCAATCCGGGCCTCCAAACTGGGAGACCCAGTACTTC

size: .
D: .
J: TRBJ1-2
V: TRBV9
CDR3: CASSVSQTTNYGYTF
DNA: TGTGCCAGCAGCGTATCACAGACTACTAACTATGGCTACACCTTC

size: few
D: TRBD2
J: TRBJ2-7
V: TRBV28
CDR3: CASRTSGNEQYF
DNA: TGTGCCAGCAGGACTAGCGGGAACGAGCAGTACTTC

size: once
D: .
J: TRBJ2-7
V: TRBV11-2
CDR3: CASSGGDVLTYEQYF
DNA: TGTGCCAGCAGCGGAGGGGACGTCTTGACCTACGAGCAGTACTTC

size: .
D: .
J: TRBJ2-2
V: TRBV7-6
CDR3: CASSSLDPTGELFF
DNA: TGTGCCAGCAGCTCTCTGGACCCCACCGGGGAGCTGTTTTTT

size: .
D: TRBD1
J: TRBJ1-2
V: TRBV6-5
CDR3: CASSLDRTGWTHGYTF
DNA: TGTGCCAGCAGTTTAGACAGGACAGGGTGGACCCATGGCTACACCTTC

size: .
D: TRBD2
J: TRBJ2-1
V: TRBV7-7
CDR3: CASSQASGSVEQFF
DNA: TGTGCCAGCAGCCAGGCTAGCGGGAGTGTCGAGCAGTTCTTC

size: .
D: TRBD1
J: TRBJ1-2
V: TRBV30
CDR3: CAWRGTGGYGYTF
DNA: TGTGCCTGGAGGGGGACAGGGGGCTATGGCTACACCTTC

size: .
D: .
J: TRBJ1-2
V: TRBV7-9
CDR3: CASSNRERYGYTF
DNA: TGTGCCAGCAGCAACAGGGAGCGCTATGGCTACACCTTC

size: .
D: .
J: TRBJ2-5
V: TRBV4-1
CDR3: CASSQDGGETQYF
DNA: TGCGCCAGCAGCCAAGATGGAGGGGAGACCCAGTACTTC

size: once
D: .
J: TRBJ1-5
V: TRBV6-1
CDR3: CASSEPFAPGRLDSNQPQHF
DNA: TGTGCCAGCAGTGAACCGTTCGCCCCTGGGCGATTGGATAGCAATCAGCCCCAGCATTTT